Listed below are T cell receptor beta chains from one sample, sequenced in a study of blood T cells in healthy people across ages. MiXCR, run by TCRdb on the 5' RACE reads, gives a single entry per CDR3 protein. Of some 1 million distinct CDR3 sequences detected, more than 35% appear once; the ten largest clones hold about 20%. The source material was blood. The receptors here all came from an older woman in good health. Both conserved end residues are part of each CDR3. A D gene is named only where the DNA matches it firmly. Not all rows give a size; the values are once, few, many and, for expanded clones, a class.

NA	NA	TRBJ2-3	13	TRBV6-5	TGTGCCAGCAGCCCAAGGGCCACAGATACGCAGTATTTT	CASSPRATDTQYF
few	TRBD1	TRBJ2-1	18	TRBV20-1	TGCAGTGCTACCCCGGACAGGGGGCCTCTCTCATTCAACAATGAGCAGTTCTTC	CSATPDRGPLSFNNEQFF
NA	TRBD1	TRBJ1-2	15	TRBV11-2	TGTGCCAGCAGCACGTACAGGGGAAGGAGCTATGGCTACACCTTC	CASSTYRGRSYGYTF
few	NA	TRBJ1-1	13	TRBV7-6	TGTGCCAGCAGCTTAACGTTGGGGACTGAAGCTTTCTTT	CASSLTLGTEAFF
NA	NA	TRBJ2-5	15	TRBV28	TGTGCCAGTGGTGAGGGAGAGGGCCCCCAAGAGACCCAGTACTTC	CASGEGEGPQETQYF
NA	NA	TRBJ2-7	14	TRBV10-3	TGTGCCATCAGTGCCCGCGGGGACAGCTACGAGCAGTACTTC	CAISARGDSYEQYF
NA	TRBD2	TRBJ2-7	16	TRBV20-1	TGCAGTGCTAGAGATCGGTCTAGCGGGAGGCTTGATGAGCAGTACTTC	CSARDRSSGRLDEQYF
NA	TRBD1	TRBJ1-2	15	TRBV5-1	TGCGCCAGCAGCCCCACAGGGGCACATAACTATGGCTACACCTTC	CASSPTGAHNYGYTF
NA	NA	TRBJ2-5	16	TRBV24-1	TGTGCCACCAGTGACGGCATCGGGGGGCAGGTACATGAGCAGTACTTC	CATSDGIGGQVHEQYF
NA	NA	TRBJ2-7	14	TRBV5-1	TGCGCCAGCAGCTTAAAACAGGGAACCTACGAGCAGTACTTC	CASSLKQGTYEQYF
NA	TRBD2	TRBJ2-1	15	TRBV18	TGTGCCAGCTCACCACCGGGGCTAGCGGACAATGAGCAGTTCTTC	CASSPPGLADNEQFF
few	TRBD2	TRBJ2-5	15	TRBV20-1	TGCAGTGCTACAGGACTAGCGGGAGGTTGGGAGACCCAGTACTTC	CSATGLAGGWETQYF
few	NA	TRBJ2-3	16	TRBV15	TGTGCCACCAGCAGAGATCAGGTTCCTTACACAGATACGCAGTATTTT	CATSRDQVPYTDTQYF
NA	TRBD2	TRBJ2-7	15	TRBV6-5	TGTGCCAGCAGTTACGTGGCGGGAGGGCTCTACGAGCAGTACTTC	CASSYVAGGLYEQYF
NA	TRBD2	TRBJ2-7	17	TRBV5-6	TGTGCCAGTAGCTTCTCGCTGACCGGACTACGGCGGGAGGTTGAGTACTTC	CASSFSLTGLRREVEYF
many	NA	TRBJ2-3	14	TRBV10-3	TGTGCCATCAGTGATACGGGAGGCACAGATACGCAGTATTTT	CAISDTGGTDTQYF
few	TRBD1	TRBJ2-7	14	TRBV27	TGTGCCAGCAGAGCAGGGGACAGGGGTTACGAGCAGTACTTC	CASRAGDRGYEQYF
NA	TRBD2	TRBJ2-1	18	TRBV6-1	TGTGCCAGCAGTCCCCTGACTAGCGGGCTTAGCTCCTACAATGAGCAGTTCTTC	CASSPLTSGLSSYNEQFF
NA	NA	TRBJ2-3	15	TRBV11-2	TGTGCCAGCAGCTTCCAGCGCACCCACACAGATACGCAGTATTTT	CASSFQRTHTDTQYF
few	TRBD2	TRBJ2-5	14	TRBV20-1	TGCAGTGCCTCACTAGCGGGAGTTGAAGAGACCCAGTACTTC	CSASLAGVEETQYF
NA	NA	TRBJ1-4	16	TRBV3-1	TGTGCCAGCAGCCACTTAAGCGGAAGGGCTCATGAAAAACTGTTTTTT	CASSHLSGRAHEKLFF
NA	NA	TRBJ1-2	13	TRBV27	TGTGCCAGCGCCGTTGGCGGGAACTATGGCTACACCTTC	CASAVGGNYGYTF
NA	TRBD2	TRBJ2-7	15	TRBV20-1	TGCAGTGCTAGAGATACTAGCGGGAGAATCGGCGAGCAGTACTTC	CSARDTSGRIGEQYF
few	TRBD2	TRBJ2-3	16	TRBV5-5	TGTGCCAGCAGCTCCGGGACTAGCGGAGCCACAGATACGCAGTATTTT	CASSSGTSGATDTQYF
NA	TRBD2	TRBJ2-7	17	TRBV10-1	TGCGCCAGCAGTTATTCCGGGACTAGCGGAGTCCCTTCCGAGCAGTACTTC	CASSYSGTSGVPSEQYF
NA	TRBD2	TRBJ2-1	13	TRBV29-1	TGCAGCGCTAGCGGGGCCTCCTACAATGAGCAGTTCTTC	CSASGASYNEQFF
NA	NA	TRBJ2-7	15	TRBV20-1	TGCAGTGCTAGAGATGCGGGCCGAGGGATCTACGAGCAGTACTTC	CSARDAGRGIYEQYF
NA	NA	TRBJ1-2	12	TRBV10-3	TGTGCCATCAGTGGGGATAACTATGGCTACACCTTC	CAISGDNYGYTF
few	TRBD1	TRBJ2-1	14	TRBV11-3	TGTGCCAGCAGCCCGGGACAGGGGGCACGTGAGCAGTTCTTC	CASSPGQGAREQFF
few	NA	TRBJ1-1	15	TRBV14	TGTGCCAGCAGCCAGAGTGTCAGGGCCCACACTGAAGCTTTCTTT	CASSQSVRAHTEAFF
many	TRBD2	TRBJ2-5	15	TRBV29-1	TGCAGCGTTAGTCCCCGACTAGCGGACCAAGAGACCCAGTACTTC	CSVSPRLADQETQYF
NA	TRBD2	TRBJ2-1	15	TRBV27	TGTGCCAGCAGTTTCTTCGGGAGGGGCTTAGGAGAGCAGTTCTTC	CASSFFGRGLGEQFF
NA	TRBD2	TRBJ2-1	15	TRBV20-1	TGCAGTGCTGAAGGGACTAGCGGTACCTACAATGAGCAGTTCTTC	CSAEGTSGTYNEQFF
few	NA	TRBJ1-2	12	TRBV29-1	TGCAGCGTGGGGGGGGGAACGTATGGCTACACCTTC	CSVGGGTYGYTF
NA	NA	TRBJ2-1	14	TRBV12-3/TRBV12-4	TGTGCCAGCAGTTTTGGGTCCCAATACAATGAGCAGTTCTTC	CASSFGSQYNEQFF